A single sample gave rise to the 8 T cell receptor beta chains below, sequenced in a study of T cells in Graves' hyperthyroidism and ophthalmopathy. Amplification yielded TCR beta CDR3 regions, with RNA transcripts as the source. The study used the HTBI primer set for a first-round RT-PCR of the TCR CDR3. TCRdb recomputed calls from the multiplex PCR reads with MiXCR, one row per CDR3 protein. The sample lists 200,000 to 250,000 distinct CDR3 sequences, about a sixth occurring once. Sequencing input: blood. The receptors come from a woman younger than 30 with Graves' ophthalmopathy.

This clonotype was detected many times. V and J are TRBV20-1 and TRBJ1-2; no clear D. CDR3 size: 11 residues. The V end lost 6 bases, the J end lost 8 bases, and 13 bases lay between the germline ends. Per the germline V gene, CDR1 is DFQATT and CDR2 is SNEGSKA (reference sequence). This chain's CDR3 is CSANSRGGYTF. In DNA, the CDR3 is TGCAGTGCGAACAGTCGTGGCGGCTACACCTTC.

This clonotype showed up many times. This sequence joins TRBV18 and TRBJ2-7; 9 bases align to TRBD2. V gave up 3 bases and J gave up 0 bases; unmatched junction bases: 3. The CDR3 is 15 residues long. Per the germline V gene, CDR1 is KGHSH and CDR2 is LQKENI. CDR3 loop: CASSPTSGRSYEQYF. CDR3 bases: TGTGCCAGCTCACCCACTAGCGGGCGCTCCTACGAGCAGTACTTC.

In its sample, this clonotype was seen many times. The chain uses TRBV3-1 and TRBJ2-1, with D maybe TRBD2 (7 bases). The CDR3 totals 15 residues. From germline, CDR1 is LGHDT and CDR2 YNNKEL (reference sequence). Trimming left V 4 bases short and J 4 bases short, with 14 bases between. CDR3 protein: CASSPEGGVYNEQFF. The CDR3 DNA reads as TGTGCCAGCAGCCCCGAGGGGGGGGTGTACAATGAGCAGTTCTTC.

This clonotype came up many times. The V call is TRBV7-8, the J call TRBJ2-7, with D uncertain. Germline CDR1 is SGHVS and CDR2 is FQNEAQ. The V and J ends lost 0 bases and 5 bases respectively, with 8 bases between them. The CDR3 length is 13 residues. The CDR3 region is CASSLAPPHEQYF. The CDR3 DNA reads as TGTGCCAGCAGCTTAGCTCCGCCCCACGAGCAGTACTTC.

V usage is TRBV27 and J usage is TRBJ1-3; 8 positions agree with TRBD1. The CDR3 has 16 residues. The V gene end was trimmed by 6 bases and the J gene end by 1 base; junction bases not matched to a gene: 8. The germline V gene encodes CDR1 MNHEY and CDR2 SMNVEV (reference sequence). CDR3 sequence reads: CASRGGQGPSGNTIYF. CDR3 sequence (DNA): TGTGCCAGCAGGGGAGGACAGGGTCCATCTGGAAACACCATATATTTT.

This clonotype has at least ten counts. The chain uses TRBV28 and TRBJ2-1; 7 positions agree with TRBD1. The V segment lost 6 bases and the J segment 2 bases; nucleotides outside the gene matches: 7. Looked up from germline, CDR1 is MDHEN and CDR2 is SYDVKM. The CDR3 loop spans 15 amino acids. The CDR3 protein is CASRNGDRTYNEQFF. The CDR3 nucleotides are TGTGCCAGCAGAAATGGGGACAGAACCTACAATGAGCAGTTCTTC.

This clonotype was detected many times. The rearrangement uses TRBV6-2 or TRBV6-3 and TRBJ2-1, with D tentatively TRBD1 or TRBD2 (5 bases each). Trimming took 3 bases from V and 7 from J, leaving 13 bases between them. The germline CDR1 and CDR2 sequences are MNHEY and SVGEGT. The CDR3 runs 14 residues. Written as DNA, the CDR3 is TGTGCCAGCAGTTATTTGGGGGAGTTAAATGAGCAGTTCTTC. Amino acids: CASSYLGELNEQFF.

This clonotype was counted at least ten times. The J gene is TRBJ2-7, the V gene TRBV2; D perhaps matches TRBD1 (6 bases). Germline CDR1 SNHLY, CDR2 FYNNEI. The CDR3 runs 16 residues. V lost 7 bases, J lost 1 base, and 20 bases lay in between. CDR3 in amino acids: CASNSWGPPNSYEQYF. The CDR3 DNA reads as TGTGCCAGCAATAGTTGGGGGCCACCAAATTCCTACGAGCAGTACTTC.